This T cell receptor (beta chain) was captured by sequencing in a study of CD8+ T cells in alopecia areata (dated by TCRdb to between 2017 and 2018). Context from the whole study: The study used high-throughput TCRbeta sequencing to examine T cell clonal expansion in alopecia areata, in both the C3H/HeJ mouse model and human patients. In humans, TCRbeta sequencing was performed on scalp tissue and on sorted CD4+ and CD8+ peripheral blood T cells from healthy controls and from patients with patchy or totalis/universalis alopecia areata. Clonality in the scalp was compared among normal scalp (n=4), patchy alopecia areata scalp (n=8), and alopecia totalis/universalis scalp (n=8). The RNA source kit depended on sample type: the PAXgene miRNA kit for fixed scalp, the miRNeasy kit for PBMCs, and the RNeasy kit for mouse skin. immunoSEQ multiplex PCR using 35 Vbeta forward primers and 13 Jbeta reverse primers was used to amplify TCRbeta CDR3 regions. The investigation overall reported the following: Compared with normal scalp, lesional scalp, particularly in alopecia totalis/universalis, had higher clonality and more expanded CD8+ clones, which suggests antigenic drive. Shared TCR sequences between patients were less evident than in mice, which may be partly attributable to HLA diversity in the patient population. Unlike mouse skin, which is dominated by gammadelta T cells, normal human skin has resident alphabeta T cells that are also sequenced, and this complicates analysis of the scalp TCR repertoire.

This clone has only one observation. This clone's antigen is unknown. The sample holds no much larger clone one base away, and base qualities are not on file. CDR1 is given as PRHDT and CDR2 as FYEKMQ, both from the germline V gene (reference sequence). After removal of 5 bases from V and 4 bases from J, the junction retains 11 bases not matched to a gene. Counted from cysteine to phenylalanine, this CDR3 has 16 amino acids. The DNA shown is the 48-base CDR3, in frame from base 1. Library prep was done by the immunoSEQ multiplex PCR assay. RNA was extracted from all samples and reverse transcribed into cDNA, which served as template for TCR sequencing. First-strand cDNA was synthesized with SuperScript III using a 2:1 mix of oligo-dT and random hexamers. A synthetic immune receptor repertoire was used to assess amplification bias, and residual bias was removed computationally. Regarding the original processing steps: Raw reads were preprocessed for error removal, and CDR3 was defined according to IMGT conventions as running from the conserved cysteine to phenylalanine. To get clonality, Shannon entropy was normalized by log2 of the number of productive unique TCRs and the result was subtracted from 1. Whether each scalp clone was CD4 or CD8 was inferred by checking scalp TCRbeta sequences against the CD4 and CD8 repertoires from sorted blood. TCRdb's version of the immuneACCESS table is confined to in-frame rearrangements and falls short of the full clone set. An unresolved V gene accounts for under half of the shortfall where checked; the remainder is of unknown origin. D and trimming were read from the DNA, whereas the V and J calls and clone size are those reported in that table. Present in this sample are 98,000 or so clones, approximately 59% of which were seen just once. The ten biggest clones cover 20% to 25% of the sample.

After PBMCs were isolated by density centrifugation and stained for CD3, CD4 and CD8, a FACSAria was used to sort CD4+ and CD8+ T cells. Scalp biopsies and blood samples were obtained from unaffected controls. Sequencing was performed on CD8+ T cells sorted from blood. This TCR was recovered from a human donor in good health. The chain links TRBV13 with TRBJ2-1, and 7 bases in between align with TRBD2. DNA sequence: TGTGCCAGCAGCGACCCTTCCGCGCGGGGGTACAATGAGCAGTTCTTC. Its coded protein is CASSDPSARGYNEQFF.